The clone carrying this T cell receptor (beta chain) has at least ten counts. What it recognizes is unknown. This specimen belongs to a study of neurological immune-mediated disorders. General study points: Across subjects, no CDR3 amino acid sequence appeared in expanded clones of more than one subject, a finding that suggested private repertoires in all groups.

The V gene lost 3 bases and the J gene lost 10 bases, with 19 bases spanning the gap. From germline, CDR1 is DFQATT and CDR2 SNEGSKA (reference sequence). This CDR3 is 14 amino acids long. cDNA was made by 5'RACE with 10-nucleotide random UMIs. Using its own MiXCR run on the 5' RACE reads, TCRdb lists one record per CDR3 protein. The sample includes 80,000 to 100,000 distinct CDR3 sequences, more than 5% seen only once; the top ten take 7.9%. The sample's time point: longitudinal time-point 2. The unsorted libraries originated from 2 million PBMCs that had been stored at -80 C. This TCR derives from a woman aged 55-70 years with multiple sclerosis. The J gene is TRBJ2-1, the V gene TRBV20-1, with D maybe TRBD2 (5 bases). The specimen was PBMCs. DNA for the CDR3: TGCAGTGCTAGGGCTGGGTCCGGGGTCGGCGAGCAGTTCTTC. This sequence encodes CSARAGSGVGEQFF.